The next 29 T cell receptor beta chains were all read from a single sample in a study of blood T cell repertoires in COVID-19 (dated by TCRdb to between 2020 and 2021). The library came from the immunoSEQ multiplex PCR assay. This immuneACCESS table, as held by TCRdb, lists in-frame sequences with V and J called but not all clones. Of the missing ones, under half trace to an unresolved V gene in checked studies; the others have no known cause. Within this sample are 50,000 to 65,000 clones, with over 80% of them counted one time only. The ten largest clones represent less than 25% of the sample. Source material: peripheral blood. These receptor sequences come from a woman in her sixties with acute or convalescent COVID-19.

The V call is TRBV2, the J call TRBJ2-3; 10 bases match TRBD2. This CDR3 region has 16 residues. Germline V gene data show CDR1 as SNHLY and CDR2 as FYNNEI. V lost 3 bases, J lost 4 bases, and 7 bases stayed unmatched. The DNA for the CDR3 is TGTGCCAGCAGTGAGGAGCGGGGGGGTGACGCAGATACGCAGTATTTT. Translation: CASSEERGGDADTQYF.

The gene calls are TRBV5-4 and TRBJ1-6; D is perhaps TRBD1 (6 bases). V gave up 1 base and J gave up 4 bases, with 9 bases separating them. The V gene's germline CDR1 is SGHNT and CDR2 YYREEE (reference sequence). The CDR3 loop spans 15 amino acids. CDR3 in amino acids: CASSLPTGYNSPLHF. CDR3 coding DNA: TGTGCCAGCAGCTTGCCGACAGGATATAATTCACCCCTCCACTTT.

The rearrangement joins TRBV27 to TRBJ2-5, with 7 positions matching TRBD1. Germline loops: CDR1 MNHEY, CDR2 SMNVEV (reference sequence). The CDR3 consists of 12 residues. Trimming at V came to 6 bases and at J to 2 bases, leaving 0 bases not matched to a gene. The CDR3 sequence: CASRGQQETQYF. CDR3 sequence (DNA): TGTGCCAGCAGGGGACAGCAAGAGACCCAGTACTTC.

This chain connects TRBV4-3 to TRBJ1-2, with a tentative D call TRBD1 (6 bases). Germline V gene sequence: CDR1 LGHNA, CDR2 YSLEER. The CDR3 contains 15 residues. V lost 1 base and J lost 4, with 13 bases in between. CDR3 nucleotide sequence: TGCGCCAGCAGCCAAGTGACTGGACAGTCCTATGGCTACACCTTC. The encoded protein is CASSQVTGQSYGYTF.

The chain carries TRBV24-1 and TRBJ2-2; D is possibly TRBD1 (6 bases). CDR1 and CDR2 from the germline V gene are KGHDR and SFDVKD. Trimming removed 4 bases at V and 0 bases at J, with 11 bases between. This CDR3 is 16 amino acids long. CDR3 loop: CATSEVTGTNTGELFF. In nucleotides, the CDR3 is TGTGCCACCAGTGAGGTAACAGGGACGAACACCGGGGAGCTGTTTTTT.

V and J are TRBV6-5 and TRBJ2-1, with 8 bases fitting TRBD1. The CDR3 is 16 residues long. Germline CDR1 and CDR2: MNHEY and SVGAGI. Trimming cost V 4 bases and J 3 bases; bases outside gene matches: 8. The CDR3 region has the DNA TGTGCCAGCAGTTCACGGACAGGGAGATACTACAATGAGCAGTTCTTC. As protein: CASSSRTGRYYNEQFF.

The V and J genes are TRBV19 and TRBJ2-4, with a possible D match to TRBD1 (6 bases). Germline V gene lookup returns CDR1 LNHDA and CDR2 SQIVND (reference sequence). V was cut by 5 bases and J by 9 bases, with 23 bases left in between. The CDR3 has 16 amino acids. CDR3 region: CASSPGGVRGGVIQYF. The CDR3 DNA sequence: TGTGCCAGTAGTCCCGGAGGAGTTCGAGGGGGAGTCATTCAGTACTTC.

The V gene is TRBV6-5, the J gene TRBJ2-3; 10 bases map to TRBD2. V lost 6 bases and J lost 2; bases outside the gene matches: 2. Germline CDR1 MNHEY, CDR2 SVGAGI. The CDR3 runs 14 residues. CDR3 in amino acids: CASSLAGDTDTQYF. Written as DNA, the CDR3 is TGTGCCAGCAGCCTAGCGGGGGACACAGATACGCAGTATTTT.

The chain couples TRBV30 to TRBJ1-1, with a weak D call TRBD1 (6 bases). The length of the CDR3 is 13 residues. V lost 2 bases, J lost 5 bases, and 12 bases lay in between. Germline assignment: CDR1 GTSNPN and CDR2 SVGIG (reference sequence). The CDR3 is CAWSIHRETEAFF. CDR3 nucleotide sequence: TGTGCCTGGAGTATTCACAGGGAGACTGAAGCTTTCTTT.

The CDR3, as DNA: TGTGCCAGCAGCCAAGATCCTGGGCAGGGCTATGGCTACACCTTC. Protein: CASSQDPGQGYGYTF. This chain connects TRBV4-2 to TRBJ1-2; D possibly corresponds to TRBD1 (5 bases). Germline-derived CDR1 and CDR2 are LGHNA and YNFKEQ. Trimming stripped 0 bases from V and 4 bases from J, with 12 bases between. The length of the CDR3 is 15 residues.

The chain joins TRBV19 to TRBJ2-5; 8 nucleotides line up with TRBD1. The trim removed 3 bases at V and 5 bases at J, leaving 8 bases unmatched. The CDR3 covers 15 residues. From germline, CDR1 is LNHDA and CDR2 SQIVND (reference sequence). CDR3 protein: CASSIGQGQWETQYF. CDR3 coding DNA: TGTGCCAGTAGTATTGGACAGGGACAATGGGAGACCCAGTACTTC.

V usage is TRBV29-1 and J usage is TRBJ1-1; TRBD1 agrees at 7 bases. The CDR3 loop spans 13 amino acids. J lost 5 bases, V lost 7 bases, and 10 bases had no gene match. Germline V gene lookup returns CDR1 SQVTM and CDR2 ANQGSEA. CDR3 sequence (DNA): TGCAGCGGACTTCCAGGGGGTGGGACTGAAGCTTTCTTT. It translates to CSGLPGGGTEAFF. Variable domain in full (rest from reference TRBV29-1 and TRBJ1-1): SAVISQKPSRDICQRGTSLTIQCQVDSQVTMMFWYRQQPGQSLTLIATANQGSEATYESGFVIDKFPISRPNLTFSTLTVSNMSPEDSSIYLCSGLPGGGTEAFFGQGTRLTVV.

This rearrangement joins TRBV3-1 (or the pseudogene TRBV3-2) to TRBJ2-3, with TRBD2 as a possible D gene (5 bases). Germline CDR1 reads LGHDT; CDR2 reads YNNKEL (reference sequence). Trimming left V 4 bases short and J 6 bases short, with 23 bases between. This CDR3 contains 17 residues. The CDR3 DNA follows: TGTGCCAGCAGCCGAACGGCCCGACTCGACCGAGGGGATACGCAGTATTTT. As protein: CASSRTARLDRGDTQYF.

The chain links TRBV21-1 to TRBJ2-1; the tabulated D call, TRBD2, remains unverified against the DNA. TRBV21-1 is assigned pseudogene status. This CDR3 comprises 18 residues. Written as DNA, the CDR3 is TGTGCCAGCAGCAAAGTGGTAGCGGGGGGGCCATTTCTCAATGAGCAGTTCTTC. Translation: CASSKVVAGGPFLNEQFF.

This CDR3 reads CATSRLEGGINQPQHF. CDR3 nucleotides: TGTGCCACCAGCAGACTCGAGGGAGGAATTAATCAGCCCCAGCATTTT. The gene calls are TRBV15 and TRBJ1-5; D unclear. Per germline, CDR1 LNHNV and CDR2 YYDKDF (reference sequence). Between the trimmed V and J ends, which lost 2 bases and 4 bases, there was a span of 15 bases. The CDR3 length is 16 residues.

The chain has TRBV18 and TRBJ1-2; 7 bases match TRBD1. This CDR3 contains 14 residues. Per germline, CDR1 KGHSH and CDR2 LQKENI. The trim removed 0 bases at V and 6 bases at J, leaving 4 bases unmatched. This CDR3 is CASSPPGTEHGYTF. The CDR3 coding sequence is TGTGCCAGCTCACCACCCGGGACAGAGCATGGCTACACCTTC.

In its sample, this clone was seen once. The CDR3 nucleotides read TGTGCCAGTAGTAGATCGGGGGGACTTTACAATGAGCAGTTCTTC. This codes for CASSRSGGLYNEQFF. The V call is TRBV19, the J call TRBJ2-1, with TRBD2 matching 7 bases. The CDR3 consists of 15 residues. The V and J ends lost 4 bases and 4 bases, in that order; junction bases with no gene match: 7. Germline V gives CDR1 LNHDA, CDR2 SQIVND (reference sequence).

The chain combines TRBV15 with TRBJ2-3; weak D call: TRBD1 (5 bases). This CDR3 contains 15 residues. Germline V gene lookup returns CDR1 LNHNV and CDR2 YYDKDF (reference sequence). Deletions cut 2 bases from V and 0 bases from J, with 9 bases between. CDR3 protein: CATSRHRSSTDTQYF. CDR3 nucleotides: TGTGCCACCAGCAGACACAGGAGTAGCACAGATACGCAGTATTTT.

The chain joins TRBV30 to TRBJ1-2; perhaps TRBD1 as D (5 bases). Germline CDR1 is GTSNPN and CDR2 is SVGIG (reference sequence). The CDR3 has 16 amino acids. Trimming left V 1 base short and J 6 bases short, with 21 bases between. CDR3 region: CAWSASPVRAGHGYTF. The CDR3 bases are TGTGCCTGGAGTGCTTCCCCGGTTAGGGCAGGGCATGGCTACACCTTC.

CDR3: CASSIGGYEQYF. The CDR3 DNA reads TGTGCCAGTAGTATTGGCGGCTACGAGCAGTACTTC. The chain employs TRBV19 and TRBJ2-7; no clear D gene. The V end was cut by 3 bases, the J end by 3 bases, with 6 bases between. CDR3 length: 12 residues. CDR1 is LNHDA and CDR2 is SQIVND in the germline V gene (reference sequence).

This chain's CDR3 is CASSLGGQTGEQYF. CDR3 bases: TGTGCCAGCAGCTTAGGAGGACAGACGGGCGAGCAGTACTTC. The genes are TRBV11-3 and TRBJ2-7, with D perhaps matching TRBD1 (6 bases). Trimming left V 1 base short and J 6 bases short, with 13 bases between. This CDR3 is built from 14 residues. Germline assignment: CDR1 SGHNT and CDR2 YENEEA.

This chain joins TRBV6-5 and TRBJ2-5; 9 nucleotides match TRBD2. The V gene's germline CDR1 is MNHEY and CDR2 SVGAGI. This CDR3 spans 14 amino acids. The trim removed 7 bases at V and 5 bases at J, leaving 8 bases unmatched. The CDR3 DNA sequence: TGTGCCAGCAAAGCGGGGGGCCTATGGGAGACCCAGTACTTC. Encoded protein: CASKAGGLWETQYF.

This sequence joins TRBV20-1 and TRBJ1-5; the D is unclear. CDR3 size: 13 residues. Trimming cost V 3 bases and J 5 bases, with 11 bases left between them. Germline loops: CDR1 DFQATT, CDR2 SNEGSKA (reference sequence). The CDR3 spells CSASFRFDQPQHF. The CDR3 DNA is TGCAGTGCTAGTTTCCGGTTCGATCAGCCCCAGCATTTT.

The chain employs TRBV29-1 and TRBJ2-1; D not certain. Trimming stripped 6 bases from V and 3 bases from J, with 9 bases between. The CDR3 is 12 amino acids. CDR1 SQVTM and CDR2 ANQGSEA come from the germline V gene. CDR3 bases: TGCAGCGTCCGAGAGAACTACAATGAGCAGTTCTTC. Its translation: CSVRENYNEQFF.

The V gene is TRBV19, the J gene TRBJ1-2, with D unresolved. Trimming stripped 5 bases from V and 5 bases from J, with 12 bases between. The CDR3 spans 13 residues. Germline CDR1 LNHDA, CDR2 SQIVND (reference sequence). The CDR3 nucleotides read TGTGCCAGTAGTCGGGATTACGGATATGGCTACACCTTC. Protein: CASSRDYGYGYTF.

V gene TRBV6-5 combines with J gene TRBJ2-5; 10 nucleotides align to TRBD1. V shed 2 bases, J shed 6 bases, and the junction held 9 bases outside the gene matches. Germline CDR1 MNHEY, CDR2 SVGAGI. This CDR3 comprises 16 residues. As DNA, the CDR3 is TGTGCCAGCAGTTACGGTTACCAGGGACAGGGGAAGACCCAGTACTTC. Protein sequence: CASSYGYQGQGKTQYF.

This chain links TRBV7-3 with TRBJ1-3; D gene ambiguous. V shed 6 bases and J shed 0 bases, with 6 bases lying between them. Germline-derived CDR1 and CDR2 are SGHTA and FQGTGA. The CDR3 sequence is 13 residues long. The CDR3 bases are TGTGCCAGCAGTCCCGGCTCTGGAAACACCATATATTTT. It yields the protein CASSPGSGNTIYF.

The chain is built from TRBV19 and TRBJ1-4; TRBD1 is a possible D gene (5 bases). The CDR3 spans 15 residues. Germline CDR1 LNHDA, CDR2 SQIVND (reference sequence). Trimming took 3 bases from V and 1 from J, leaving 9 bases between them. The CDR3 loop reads CASSIPTETNEKLFF. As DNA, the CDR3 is TGTGCCAGTAGTATCCCGACAGAAACTAATGAAAAACTGTTTTTT.

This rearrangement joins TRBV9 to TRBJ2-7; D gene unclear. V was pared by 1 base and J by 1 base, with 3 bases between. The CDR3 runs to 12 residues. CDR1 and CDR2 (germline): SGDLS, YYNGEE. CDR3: CASSVTSYEQYF. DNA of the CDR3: TGTGCCAGCAGCGTAACTTCCTACGAGCAGTACTTC.